The clone carrying this T cell receptor beta chain turned up a few times. Data came from immunoSEQ multiplex PCR; TCRdb stores just in-frame clones and leaves some out. The sample shows 95,000 to 150,000 clones, about 90% of them seen only once. V lost 7 bases to trimming and J lost 0 bases, with 4 bases between them. There are 12 residues in the CDR3. Germline CDR1 and CDR2: LNHDA and SQIVND (reference sequence). This entry comes from a study of control samples from healthy donors and cancer patients. The chain is built from TRBV19 and TRBJ1-3, with D uncertain. This clonotype was sampled from a man younger than 35 in good health. Input material: blood. The CDR3 reads CASISSGNTIYF. The CDR3 coding sequence is TGTGCCAGTATATCCTCTGGAAACACCATATATTTT. The full variable domain, its missing parts supplied by reference TRBV19 and TRBJ1-3, is DGGITQSPKYLFRKEGQNVTLSCEQNLNHDAMYWYRQDPGQGLRLIYYSQIVNDFQKGDIAEGYSVSREKKESFPLTVTSAQKNPTAFYLCASISSGNTIYFGEGSWLTVV.